Below are 23 T cell receptor beta chains sequenced from a single sample in a study of CDR3 diversity in severe acne. TCRdb called the PCR reads again in MiXCR, with one record for every CDR3 protein. The data show 97,000 or so distinct CDR3 sequences, with about half seen just once and 12% held by the top ten. Sequencing used blood. The source of these receptors is a male donor with acne.

J is TRBJ1-1 and V is TRBV19; TRBD1 might be the D (6 bases). Germline CDR1 reads LNHDA; CDR2 reads SQIVND (reference sequence). The CDR3 consists of 14 residues. Deletions cut 1 base from V and 7 bases from J, with 13 bases between. The CDR3 sequence is CASSIGGTTYEAFF. CDR3 in DNA: TGTGCCAGTAGTATAGGCGGGACAACCTATGAAGCTTTCTTT.

As regards this clonotype: Compared with germline, one end of the junction differs, possibly owing to a read error. The rearrangement joins TRBV10-3 to TRBJ1-1, with 8 bases lining up with TRBD1. Per germline, CDR1 ENHRY and CDR2 SYGVKD. The CDR3 is 18 amino acids. The CDR3 spells CASSQESTGAAANTEAFF. The CDR3 DNA reads as TGTGCCAGCAGTCAAGAGTCGACAGGGGCCGCCGCAAACACTGAAGCTTTCTTT.

This chain joins TRBV5-5 and TRBJ2-1; D is possibly TRBD1 or TRBD2 (6 bases each). The length of the CDR3 is 13 residues. Trimming took off 0 bases at V and 12 bases at J, with 13 bases between the two ends. Germline CDR1 and CDR2: SGHKS and YYEKEE (reference sequence). CDR3 region: CASSLGYGGRQFF. As DNA, the CDR3 is TGTGCCAGCAGCTTGGGGTACGGGGGCCGGCAGTTCTTC.

This clonotype occurred a few times. The gene calls are TRBV7-6 and TRBJ2-7, with D perhaps given as TRBD1 or TRBD2 (6 bases each). Germline V gene data show CDR1 as SGHVS and CDR2 as FNYEAQ. The CDR3 has 16 amino acids. With 5 bases removed from V and 0 bases from J, the gap between germline ends came to 17 bases. CDR3 sequence: CASSPLGGGSSYEQYF. The CDR3 nucleotides are TGTGCCAGCAGCCCCCTGGGGGGCGGCAGCTCCTACGAGCAGTACTTC.

V and J are TRBV20-1 and TRBJ1-2, with TRBD1 identical over 7 bases. The CDR3 runs to 16 residues. The V gene's germline CDR1 is DFQATT and CDR2 SNEGSKA (reference sequence). The V gene end was trimmed by 3 bases and the J gene end by 0 bases; junction bases not matched to a gene: 10. For the CDR3, the DNA is TGCAGTGCTAGGACTGACAGGGCTTTACCTAACTATGGCTACACCTTC. This gives the protein CSARTDRALPNYGYTF.

The V and J genes are TRBV10-3 and TRBJ2-7; the match to TRBD2 covers 13 bases. From germline, CDR1 is ENHRY and CDR2 SYGVKD. After removal of 10 bases from V and 5 bases from J, the junction contained 11 bases not matched to a gene. CDR3 length equals 15 residues. CDR3 nucleotides: TGTGCCAGCAGAGAGGGACTAGCGGGACGCGACGAGCAGTACTTC. Translating gives CASREGLAGRDEQYF.

Note on this clonotype: One base away lies a much larger clone, so this may be a sequencing read error. This is likely a read error, given that the CDR3 carries no conserved phenylalanine or tryptophan at its end. The rearrangement joins TRBV24-1 to TRBJ1-3; 7 bases map to TRBD1. Trimming took 4 bases from V and 3 from J; bases not matched to a gene: 11. This CDR3 is 17 amino acids long. Germline values: CDR1 KGHDR, CDR2 SFDVKD. CDR3 DNA sequence: TGTGCCACCAGTGACCCCGGGACAGCCGGGGTTGGAAACACCATATATCTT. Protein sequence: CATSDPGTAGVGNTIYL.

This chain connects TRBV29-1 to TRBJ2-7; weak D call: TRBD2 (5 bases). The CDR3 consists of 13 residues. Germline V gene sequence: CDR1 SQVTM, CDR2 ANQGSEA. Trimming shortened V by 8 bases and J by 7 bases, and 21 bases separated the two germline ends. The DNA for the CDR3 is TGCAGCAGTGGCCAGCGATCATCGGGGGAGCAGTACTTC. Translation gives CSSGQRSSGEQYF.

The genes are TRBV6-2 or TRBV6-3 and TRBJ2-7; D is uncertain. From germline, CDR1 is MNHEY and CDR2 SVGEGT. The CDR3 is 13 amino acids. V dropped 3 bases and J dropped 3 bases, with 9 bases sitting between them. The CDR3 coding sequence is TGTGCCAGCAGTTATAGGGAAAGCTACGAGCAGTACTTC. Translated: CASSYRESYEQYF.

This chain links TRBV7-9 with TRBJ1-5, with 8 bases fitting TRBD1. Germline CDR1 is SEHNR and CDR2 is FQNEAQ (reference sequence). Losses at the gene ends were 5 bases for V and 2 bases for J; bases not matched to a gene: 11. The CDR3 runs to 17 residues. In DNA form, the CDR3 reads TGTGCCAGCAGCCTAACCAGACCGGGACAGGGCAATCAGCCCCAGCATTTT. Translated: CASSLTRPGQGNQPQHF.

This clonotype was observed many times. J is TRBJ2-2 and V is TRBV10-3; TRBD1 agrees at 7 bases. V gave up 0 bases and J gave up 1 base; unmatched junction bases: 2. Germline CDR1 and CDR2: ENHRY and SYGVKD. The CDR3 consists of 16 residues. The CDR3 protein is CAISESWTGNTGELFF. CDR3 nucleotides: TGTGCCATCAGTGAGTCATGGACAGGGAACACCGGGGAGCTGTTTTTT.

On this clonotype: Here the CDR3 omits its conserved ending phenylalanine or tryptophan, so a read error is the likely source. The chain combines TRBV7-2 with TRBJ1-2; possible D gene TRBD1, 5 bases. V was clipped by 3 bases and J by 4 bases, with 15 bases between them. CDR1 and CDR2 (germline): SGHTA, FQGNSA. The CDR3 length is 15 residues. CDR3 nucleotide sequence: TGTGCCAGCAGCTTGGGCCGGGACGCCGTCTATGGCTACACCCTC. Its translation: CASSLGRDAVYGYTL.

This clonotype showed up many times. V and J are TRBV28 and TRBJ1-1; D gene unclear. V was clipped by 7 bases and J by 1 base, with 10 bases between them. Germline CDR1 reads MDHEN; CDR2 reads SYDVKM. This CDR3 contains 13 residues. DNA for the CDR3: TGTGCCAGCACCAACGCCCCGAACACTGAAGCTTTCTTT. Translation: CASTNAPNTEAFF.

The chain links TRBV7-9 to TRBJ1-1; a weak D match, TRBD1 (5 bases). Trimming took 2 bases from V and 2 from J, leaving 12 bases between them. The CDR3 length is 15 residues. The germline V gene has CDR1 SEHNR and CDR2 FQNEAQ (reference sequence). In DNA form, the CDR3 reads TGTGCCAGCAGCTTAATAGTGGGACCTAACACTGAAGCTTTCTTT. Its protein product is CASSLIVGPNTEAFF.

This chain joins TRBV7-2 and TRBJ2-3; D possibly corresponds to TRBD2 (5 bases). The CDR3 covers 16 residues. V lost 1 base to trimming and J lost 11 bases, with 22 bases between them. Germline V gene sequence: CDR1 SGHTA, CDR2 FQGNSA. CDR3 DNA: TGTGCCAGCAGCTTAGTTAGCGAGAGCTCCTACAATGAGCAGTATTTT. Amino acid sequence: CASSLVSESSYNEQYF.

Details on this clonotype: Germline is not matched at one junction end, which may reflect a read error. This chain links TRBV7-9 with TRBJ1-1, with TRBD1 matching over 8 bases. Germline lookup yields CDR1 SEHNR and CDR2 FQNEAQ (reference sequence). The CDR3 sequence is 13 residues long. The chain's CDR3 is CASSQGADTEAFF. As DNA, the CDR3 is TGCGCCAGCAGCCAGGGGGCCGACACTGAAGCTTTCTTT.

This clonotype appeared many times. V and J are TRBV4-3 and TRBJ2-2; 8 bases align to TRBD1. This CDR3 is 16 amino acids long. V was pared by 2 bases and J by 7 bases, with 9 bases of the junction left unmatched. CDR1 and CDR2 from the germline V gene are LGHNA and YSLEER. CDR3 bases: TGCGCCAGCAGCCAATCGCCGGGACAGGCGGGCGGGGAGCTGTTTTTT. Translation gives CASSQSPGQAGGELFF.

Notes on this clonotype: Possible read error: a much larger clone is one base away. The rearrangement links TRBV19 to TRBJ1-5, with D unresolved. Germline CDR1 LNHDA, CDR2 SQIVND (reference sequence). The CDR3 is made up of 13 amino acids. The CDR3 DNA reads TGTGCCAGTAGTATGAGTGGCAATCAGCTCCAGCATTTT. Amino acid sequence: CASSMSGNQLQHF.

This clonotype showed up many times. The genes are TRBV9 and TRBJ2-7, with 8 bases aligning to TRBD1. From germline, CDR1 is SGDLS and CDR2 YYNGEE. This CDR3 region has 15 residues. After removal of 3 bases from V and 2 bases from J, the junction contained 7 bases not matched to a gene. CDR3 bases: TGTGCCAGCAGCGGGACCGGGACAGGTACCTACGAGCAGTACTTC. Protein sequence: CASSGTGTGTYEQYF.

This chain joins TRBV6-1 and TRBJ2-1, with D possibly matching TRBD1 (5 bases). The CDR3 loop spans 15 amino acids. The V gene lost 2 bases and the J gene lost 5 bases, with 13 bases spanning the gap. The germline gives CDR1 MNHNS, CDR2 SASEGT. Here the CDR3 DNA reads TGTGCCAGCAGTGAAATGGCAGGGCACCACAATGAGCAGTTCTTC. It translates to CASSEMAGHHNEQFF.

Concerning this clonotype itself: Relative to the germline gene, one junction end is altered; a read error may explain this. The rearrangement joins TRBV6-4 to TRBJ2-2; TRBD2 matches 10 bases. This CDR3 region has 16 residues. From germline, CDR1 is MRHNA and CDR2 SNTAGT. The CDR3 region is CATSDRTSGNTGELFF. The CDR3 DNA sequence: TGTGCCACCAGTGACCGGACTAGCGGTAACACCGGGGAGCTGTTTTTT.

This clonotype has a handful of counts. The rearrangement uses TRBV4-2 and TRBJ1-4; D call uncertain. The germline V gene encodes CDR1 LGHNA and CDR2 YNFKEQ. Between the trimmed V and J ends, which lost 6 bases and 3 bases, there was a span of 17 bases. This CDR3 contains 16 residues. The CDR3 bases are TGTGCCAGCAGTGGGAGCGGAGTGGTTGCTAATGAAAAACTGTTTTTT. Translated: CASSGSGVVANEKLFF.

J is TRBJ2-5 and V is TRBV11-1; D possibly matches TRBD1 or TRBD2 (6 bases each). The CDR3 contains 15 residues. Trimming pared 5 bases from V and 1 base from J, leaving 14 bases between. Germline V CDR1 and CDR2: SGHAT, FQDESV (reference sequence). This CDR3 reads CASSPGSGAQETQYF. The CDR3 DNA sequence: TGTGCCAGCAGCCCCGGGTCGGGGGCCCAAGAGACCCAGTACTTC.